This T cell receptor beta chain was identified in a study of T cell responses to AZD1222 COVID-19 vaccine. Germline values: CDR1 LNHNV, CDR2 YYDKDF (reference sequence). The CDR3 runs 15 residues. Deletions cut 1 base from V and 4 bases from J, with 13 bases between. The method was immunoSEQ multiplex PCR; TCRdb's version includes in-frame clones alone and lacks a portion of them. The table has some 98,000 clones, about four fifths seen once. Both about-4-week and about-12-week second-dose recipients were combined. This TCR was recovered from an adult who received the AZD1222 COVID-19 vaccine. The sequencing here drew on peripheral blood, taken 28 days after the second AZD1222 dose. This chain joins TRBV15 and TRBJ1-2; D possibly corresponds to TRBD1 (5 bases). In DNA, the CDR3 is TGTGCCACCAGCAGAGCAATGCAGGGAACCTATGGCTACACCTTC. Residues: CATSRAMQGTYGYTF.